The rows below give T cell receptor beta chains drawn from one sample of a study of vaccination and CD4 T cells after COVID-19. These receptors are not linked to any known antigen. MiXCR, applied by TCRdb to the PCR reads, yields one record per CDR3 protein. The table has 14,000 or so distinct CDR3 sequences, over 55% seen once. Material: CD4+ T cells from blood, cultured in vitro. The source of these receptors is a human donor who had recovered from COVID-19. The CDR3 runs from the conserved cysteine through the conserved F or W. D genes are given only for firm matches. Expanded clones are given a class, and other clones once, few, many or no size at all.

size,J,D,V,DNA,CDR3
once,TRBJ2-7,TRBD2,TRBV30,TGTGCCTGGGCCAGCGGGGACGAGCAGTACTTC,CAWASGDEQYF
.,TRBJ1-2,.,TRBV20-1,TGCAGTGCTTCAGGGGTATCGGCAATGGATGGCTACACCTTC,CSASGVSAMDGYTF
.,TRBJ2-7,TRBD1,TRBV6-1,TGTGCCAGCAGCCGACAGGGCTACGAGCAGTACTTC,CASSRQGYEQYF
.,TRBJ2-2,TRBD1,TRBV6-1,TGTGCCAGCAGCCGGGACAGGGGGCGTACCGGGGAGCTGTTTTTT,CASSRDRGRTGELFF
.,TRBJ2-7,.,TRBV24-1,TGTGCCACCAGTGATTTGGATGGACGGGGGCAGTACTTC,CATSDLDGRGQYF
once,TRBJ2-5,TRBD2,TRBV6-2/TRBV6-3,TGTGCCAGCAGTTATCGACTAGCGGAAGAGACCCAGTACTTC,CASSYRLAEETQYF
.,TRBJ1-1,.,TRBV30,TGTGCCCGACATATGAACACTGAAGCTTTCTTT,CARHMNTEAFF
once,TRBJ1-6,TRBD1,TRBV23-1,TGCGCCAGTACCCCGACAGGGGGCGGATCACCCCTCCACTTT,CASTPTGGGSPLHF
.,TRBJ1-2,TRBD1,TRBV6-2/TRBV6-3,TGTGCCAGCAGTTACCCGGACAGGGCAGACACCTTC,CASSYPDRADTF
.,TRBJ2-7,.,TRBV4-2,TGTGCCAGCAGCCAACTTTCCCCCACGGGAGCTTCCTACGAGCAGTACTTC,CASSQLSPTGASYEQYF
.,TRBJ1-3,.,TRBV12-3/TRBV12-4,TGTGCCAGCAGTTCGTGGAGGGATGGTGGAAACACCATATATTTT,CASSSWRDGGNTIYF
.,TRBJ1-5,.,TRBV20-1,TGCGGTGCTAGTCCCCCGTGGGGGTCTAGCAATCAGCCCCAGCATTTT,CGASPPWGSSNQPQHF
.,TRBJ1-2,.,TRBV7-2,TGTGCCAGCAGCTTAGCGGGGGCCCCTATGGGCTACACCTTC,CASSLAGAPMGYTF
.,TRBJ1-4,.,TRBV15,TGTGCCACCAGCAGAGATCTTGGTTTCGAAAAACTGTTTTTT,CATSRDLGFEKLFF
.,TRBJ2-7,.,TRBV20-1,TGCAGTGCTATACACAACTACGACAGGAACCACGAGCAGTACTTC,CSAIHNYDRNHEQYF
.,TRBJ1-3,.,TRBV6-5,TGTGCCAGCAGTTACTCGGGGACGGGGTACTCTGGAAACACCATATATTTT,CASSYSGTGYSGNTIYF
.,TRBJ2-5,TRBD1,TRBV19,TGTGCCAGTAGTACGTCTCTTCCGGGACAGGGGATTCAAGAGACCCAGTACTTC,CASSTSLPGQGIQETQYF
.,TRBJ2-7,.,TRBV6-1,TGTGCCAGCACCAAAGGACGGTCCTACGAGCAGTACTTC,CASTKGRSYEQYF
.,TRBJ1-2,.,TRBV6-4,TGTGCCAGCAGCGCGGAGAGAGGGAACTATGGCTACACCTTC,CASSAERGNYGYTF
.,TRBJ2-1,.,TRBV6-4,TGTGCCAGCAGAACGGAGGGGGGTGAGCAGTTCTTC,CASRTEGGEQFF
.,TRBJ1-1,.,TRBV6-5,TGTGCCAGCAGTTATGTTAGGGGTACTGAAGCTTTCTTT,CASSYVRGTEAFF
.,TRBJ2-3,TRBD2,TRBV2,TGTGCCACGACTAGCCGGGGAACAGATACGCAGTATTTT,CATTSRGTDTQYF
.,TRBJ1-5,.,TRBV20-1,TGCAGTGCTAGCGGGAATGCAGGGCGAAATCAGCCCCAGCATTTT,CSASGNAGRNQPQHF
.,TRBJ2-3,.,TRBV27,TGTGCCAGCAGTTCTTGGCTCACAGATACGCAGTATTTT,CASSSWLTDTQYF
.,TRBJ1-1,.,TRBV7-9,TGTGCCAGCAGCCTACGACAGAACAAATTGAACACTGAAGCTTTCTTT,CASSLRQNKLNTEAFF
once,TRBJ1-1,TRBD1,TRBV20-1,TGCAGTGCTAGCGCAGGGGGCACTGAAGCTTTCTTT,CSASAGGTEAFF
.,TRBJ1-5,.,TRBV2,TGTGCCAGCAGTAAGGGGCCAGGCGGGAATCAGCCCCAGCATTTT,CASSKGPGGNQPQHF
.,TRBJ1-4,TRBD1,TRBV7-2,TGTGCCAGCAGCTCGGACAGGGGGGATGAAAAACTGTTTTTT,CASSSDRGDEKLFF
few,TRBJ1-2,.,TRBV6-2/TRBV6-3,TGTGCCAGCAGTTACTTGCAGGCATTCGGCGTGAACTATGGCTACACCTTC,CASSYLQAFGVNYGYTF
.,TRBJ2-7,.,TRBV10-2,TGCGCCAGCGGTGAGGGACAAGGGCTCTACGAGCAGTACTTC,CASGEGQGLYEQYF
.,TRBJ2-7,.,TRBV6-1,TGTGCCAGCAGTGAAAGAAGTCTTACCTACGAGCAGTACTTC,CASSERSLTYEQYF
.,TRBJ2-7,.,TRBV2,TGTGCCAGCAGTGAGGGCTCCAGCTCCTACGAGCAGTACTTC,CASSEGSSSYEQYF
.,TRBJ1-2,.,TRBV28,TGTGCCAGCAGTCCAGGGTTGGGTGGCTACACCTTC,CASSPGLGGYTF
.,TRBJ2-5,.,TRBV5-1,TGCGCCAGCAGCTTGGCCTCTACTAACCAAGAGACCCAGTACTTC,CASSLASTNQETQYF
.,TRBJ1-1,.,TRBV2,TGTGCCAGCAGACAGGACAGTTTGAACACTGAAGCTTTCTTT,CASRQDSLNTEAFF
.,TRBJ2-5,TRBD1,TRBV6-1,TGTGCCGGCTCTAGGGGGCGATGGGAGACCCAGTACTTC,CAGSRGRWETQYF
.,TRBJ1-1,.,TRBV19,TGTGCCAGTAGCCGTGGTCGGGACACTGAAGCTTTCTTT,CASSRGRDTEAFF
once,TRBJ1-5,.,TRBV20-1,TGCAGTGCCGGGGAACCCGAAGGGCATTTT,CSAGEPEGHF
.,TRBJ2-3,.,TRBV6-2/TRBV6-3,TGTGCCAGCCTCACCCGCCGTGTGCCAGATACGCAGTATTTT,CASLTRRVPDTQYF
once,TRBJ2-1,.,TRBV11-3,TGTGCCAGCAGCAAAACAGGGGAGGGGTACAATGAGCAGTTCTTC,CASSKTGEGYNEQFF
.,TRBJ1-2,TRBD1,TRBV20-1,TGCAGTGCTAAACGCGGGGGACAGGGACTATATGGCTACACCTTC,CSAKRGGQGLYGYTF
.,TRBJ2-5,TRBD2,TRBV25-1,TGTGCCAGCAGTGAATATGGAGGGAGGGCCGGTGGAGAGACCCAGTACTTC,CASSEYGGRAGGETQYF
.,TRBJ2-7,TRBD1,TRBV11-2,TGTGCCAGCAGCTTAGAAGGCAGGGGGCTAGGAGAGCAGTACTTC,CASSLEGRGLGEQYF
.,TRBJ1-6,.,TRBV4-1,TGCGCCAGCAGCCAAGCGACAGCAAGCTCCTATAATTCACCCCTCCACTTT,CASSQATASSYNSPLHF
.,TRBJ2-3,TRBD2,TRBV20-1,TGCAGTGCTAGGGGTACTAGCGGGCTTTACACAGATACGCAGTATTTT,CSARGTSGLYTDTQYF
.,TRBJ2-7,.,TRBV6-5,TGTGCCAGCAGTTACTCGATTGTGAGGGCAAGCTCCTACGAGCAGTACTTC,CASSYSIVRASSYEQYF
.,TRBJ2-7,.,TRBV7-6,TGTGCCAGCAGCTCATCCGGGAGCTACGAGCAGTACTTC,CASSSSGSYEQYF
.,TRBJ2-5,.,TRBV19,TGTGCCCGAGAAGAGACCCAGTACTTC,CAREETQYF
few,TRBJ2-1,TRBD2,TRBV20-1,TGCAGTGCTACGCCAGCGAGCGGGACCGCCTACAATGAGCAGTTCTTC,CSATPASGTAYNEQFF
.,TRBJ2-3,TRBD1,TRBV28,TGTGCCAGCAGTTCGTTCCCGGGACAGGGAAACACAGATACGCAGTATTTT,CASSSFPGQGNTDTQYF
.,TRBJ1-1,TRBD1,TRBV5-1,TGCGCCAGCAGCTCAGGACAGGGTCGGAACACTGAAGCTTTCTTT,CASSSGQGRNTEAFF
.,TRBJ2-4,TRBD1,TRBV24-1,TGTGCCACCAGTGATCGGGACAGCAAAAACATTCAGTACTTC,CATSDRDSKNIQYF
few,TRBJ1-5,.,TRBV7-6,TGTGCCAGCAGCTTAGTGGGGGGCAATCAGCCCCAGCATTTT,CASSLVGGNQPQHF
once,TRBJ2-1,TRBD2,TRBV20-1,TGCAGACCTGGGACTAGCGGGAGTTTCAATGAGCAGTTCTTC,CRPGTSGSFNEQFF
.,TRBJ1-5,.,TRBV7-6,TGTGCCAGCAGCTTAGAGGGACGGGGGAGAAGCAATCAGCCCCAGCATTTT,CASSLEGRGRSNQPQHF
.,TRBJ2-3,.,TRBV20-1,TGCAGTGCTCTGGCTGGCCTTACGCAGTATTTT,CSALAGLTQYF
.,TRBJ1-2,.,TRBV2,TGTGCCAGCAGTGTCGCCAGCCGGATAAGGGGCTACACCTTC,CASSVASRIRGYTF